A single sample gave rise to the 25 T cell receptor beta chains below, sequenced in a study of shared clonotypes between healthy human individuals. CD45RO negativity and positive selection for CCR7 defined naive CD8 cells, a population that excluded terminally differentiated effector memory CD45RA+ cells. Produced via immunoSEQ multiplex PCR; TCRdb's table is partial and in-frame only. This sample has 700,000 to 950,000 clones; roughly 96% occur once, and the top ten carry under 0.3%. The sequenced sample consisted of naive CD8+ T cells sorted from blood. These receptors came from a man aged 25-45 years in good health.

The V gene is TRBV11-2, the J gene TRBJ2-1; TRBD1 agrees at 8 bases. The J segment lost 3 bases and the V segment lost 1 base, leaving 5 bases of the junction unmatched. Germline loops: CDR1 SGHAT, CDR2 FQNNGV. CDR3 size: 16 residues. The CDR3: CASSLARGTGYNEQFF. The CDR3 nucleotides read TGTGCCAGCAGCTTAGCTAGGGGGACAGGCTACAATGAGCAGTTCTTC.

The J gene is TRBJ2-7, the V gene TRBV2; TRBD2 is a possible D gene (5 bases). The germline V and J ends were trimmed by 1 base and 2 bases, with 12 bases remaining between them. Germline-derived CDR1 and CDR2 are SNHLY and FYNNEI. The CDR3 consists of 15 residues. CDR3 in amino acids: CASSEGTTRAYEQYF. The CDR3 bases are TGTGCCAGCAGTGAAGGGACCACTAGGGCCTACGAGCAGTACTTC.

The CDR3 DNA reads TGTGCCAGCAGCTTAGCCCATCAAGAGACCCAGTACTTC. Its translation is CASSLAHQETQYF. This chain links TRBV7-9 with TRBJ2-5; no clear D gene. CDR1 is SEHNR and CDR2 is FQNEAQ in the germline V gene (reference sequence). This CDR3 region has 13 residues. Trimming cost V 0 bases and J 2 bases, with 4 bases left between them. The whole variable domain, filled in from reference TRBV7-9 and TRBJ2-5, reads DTGVSQNPRHKITKRGQNVTFRCDPISEHNRLYWYRQTLGQGPEFLTYFQNEAQLEKSRLLSDRFSAERPKGSFSTLEIQRTEQGDSAMYLCASSLAHQETQYFGPGTRLLVL.

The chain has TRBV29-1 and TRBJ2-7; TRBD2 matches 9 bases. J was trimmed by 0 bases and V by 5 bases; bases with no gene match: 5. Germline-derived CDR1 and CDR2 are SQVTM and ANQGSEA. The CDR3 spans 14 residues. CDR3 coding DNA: TGCAGCGTTTCTCTTAGCGGGAGCTCCTACGAGCAGTACTTC. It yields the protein CSVSLSGSSYEQYF.

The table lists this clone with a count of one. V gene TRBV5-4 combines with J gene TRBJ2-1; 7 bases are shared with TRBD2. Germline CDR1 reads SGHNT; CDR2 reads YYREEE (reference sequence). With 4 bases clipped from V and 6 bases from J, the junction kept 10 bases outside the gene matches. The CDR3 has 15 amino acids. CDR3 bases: TGTGCCAGCAGCCGCTGGGCGGGAGAGGTCAATGAGCAGTTCTTC. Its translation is CASSRWAGEVNEQFF.

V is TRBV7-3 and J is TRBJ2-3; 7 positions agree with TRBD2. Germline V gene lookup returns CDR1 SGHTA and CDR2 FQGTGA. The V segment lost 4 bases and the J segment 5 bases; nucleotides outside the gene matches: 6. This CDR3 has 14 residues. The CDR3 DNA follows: TGTGCCAGCAGCTCTACGGGAGGAGGAGATACGCAGTATTTT. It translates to CASSSTGGGDTQYF. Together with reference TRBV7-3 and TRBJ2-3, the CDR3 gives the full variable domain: GAGVSQTPSNKVTEKGKYVELRCDPISGHTALYWYRQSLGQGPEFLIYFQGTGAADDSGLPNDRFFAVRPEGSVSTLKIQRTERGDSAVYLCASSSTGGGDTQYFGPGTRLTVL.

The CDR3 sequence is CASMGLLADGYTF. The CDR3 nucleotides are TGTGCCAGCATGGGCCTTCTGGCGGATGGCTACACCTTC. The rearrangement links TRBV9 to TRBJ1-2, with D unresolved. The V end lost 6 bases, the J end lost 6 bases, and 15 bases lay between the germline ends. CDR1 SGDLS and CDR2 YYNGEE come from the germline V gene. The CDR3 sequence is 13 residues long.

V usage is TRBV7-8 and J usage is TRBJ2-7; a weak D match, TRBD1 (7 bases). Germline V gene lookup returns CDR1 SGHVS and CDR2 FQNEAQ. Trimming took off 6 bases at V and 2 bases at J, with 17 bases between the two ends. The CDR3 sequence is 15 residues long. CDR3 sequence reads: CASSSPRDSAYEQYF. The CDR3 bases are TGTGCCAGCAGTTCTCCGCGGGACAGCGCCTACGAGCAGTACTTC. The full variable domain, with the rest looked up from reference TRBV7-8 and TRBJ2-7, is GAGVSQSPRYKVAKRGQDVALRCDPISGHVSLFWYQQALGQGPEFLTYFQNEAQLDKSGLPSDRFFAERPEGSVSTLKIQRTQQEDSAVYLCASSSPRDSAYEQYFGPGTRLTVT.

The CDR3 DNA reads TGTGCCAGCCTGCGGGTTGGAGAAAAACTGTTTTTT. This sequence encodes CASLRVGEKLFF. V and J are TRBV2 and TRBJ1-4; D remains ambiguous. Germline V gene data show CDR1 as SNHLY and CDR2 as FYNNEI. Trimming left V 8 bases short and J 8 bases short, with 12 bases between. This CDR3 spans 12 amino acids.

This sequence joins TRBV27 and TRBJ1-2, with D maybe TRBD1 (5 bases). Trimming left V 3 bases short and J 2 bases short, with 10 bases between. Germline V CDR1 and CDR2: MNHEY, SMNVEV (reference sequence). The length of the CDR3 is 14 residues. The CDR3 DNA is TGTGCCAGCAGTTTCCTGGACACAAACTATGGCTACACCTTC. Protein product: CASSFLDTNYGYTF.

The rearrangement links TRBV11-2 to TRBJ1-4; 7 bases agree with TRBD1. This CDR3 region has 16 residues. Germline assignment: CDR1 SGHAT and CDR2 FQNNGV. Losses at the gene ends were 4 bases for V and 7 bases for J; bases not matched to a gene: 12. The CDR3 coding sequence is TGTGCCAGCAGCTCAATCCCAGGGGGGTTGGGTGAAAAACTGTTTTTT. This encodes CASSSIPGGLGEKLFF.

The CDR3 loop reads CASSFRRTGNGYTF. In DNA, the CDR3 is TGTGCCAGCAGCTTCAGACGGACAGGGAATGGCTACACCTTC. The chain has TRBV28 and TRBJ1-2, with 8 bases matching TRBD1. The CDR3 runs to 14 residues. Germline assignment: CDR1 MDHEN and CDR2 SYDVKM. The J segment lost 6 bases and the V segment lost 6 bases, leaving 9 bases of the junction unmatched.

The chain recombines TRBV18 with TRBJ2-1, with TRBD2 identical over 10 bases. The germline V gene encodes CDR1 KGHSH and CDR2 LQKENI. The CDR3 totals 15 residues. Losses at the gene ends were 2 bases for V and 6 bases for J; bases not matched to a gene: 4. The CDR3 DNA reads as TGTGCCAGCTCACCAGCAGCGGGAGGGACCAATGAGCAGTTCTTC. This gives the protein CASSPAAGGTNEQFF. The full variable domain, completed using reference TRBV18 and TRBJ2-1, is NAGVMQNPRHLVRRRGQEARLRCSPMKGHSHVYWYRQLPEEGLKFMVYLQKENIIDESGMPKERFSAEFPKEGPSILRIQQVVRGDSAAYFCASSPAAGGTNEQFFGPGTRLTVL.

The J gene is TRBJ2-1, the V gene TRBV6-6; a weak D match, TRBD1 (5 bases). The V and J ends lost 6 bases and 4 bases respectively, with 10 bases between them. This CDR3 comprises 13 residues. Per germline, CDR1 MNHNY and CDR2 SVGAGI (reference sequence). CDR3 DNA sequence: TGTGCCAGCAGCGACAGCCCGTACAATGAGCAGTTCTTC. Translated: CASSDSPYNEQFF.

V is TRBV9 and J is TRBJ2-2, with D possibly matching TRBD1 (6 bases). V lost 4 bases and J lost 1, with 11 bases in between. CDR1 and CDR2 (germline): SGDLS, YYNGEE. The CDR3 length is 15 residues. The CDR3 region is CASSTRTVNTGELFF. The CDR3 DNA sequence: TGTGCCAGCAGCACCCGGACAGTGAACACCGGGGAGCTGTTTTTT. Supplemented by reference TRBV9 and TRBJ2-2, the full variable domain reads DSGVTQTPKHLITATGQRVTLRCSPRSGDLSVYWYQQSLDQGLQFLIQYYNGEERAKGNILERFSAQQFPDLHSELNLSSLELGDSALYFCASSTRTVNTGELFFGEGSRLTVL.

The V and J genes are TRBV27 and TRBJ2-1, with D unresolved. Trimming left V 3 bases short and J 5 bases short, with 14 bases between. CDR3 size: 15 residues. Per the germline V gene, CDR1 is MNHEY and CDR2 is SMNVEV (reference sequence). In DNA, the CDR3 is TGTGCCAGCAGTTTCGGCAGCAAGAGAGACAATGAGCAGTTCTTC. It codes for CASSFGSKRDNEQFF.

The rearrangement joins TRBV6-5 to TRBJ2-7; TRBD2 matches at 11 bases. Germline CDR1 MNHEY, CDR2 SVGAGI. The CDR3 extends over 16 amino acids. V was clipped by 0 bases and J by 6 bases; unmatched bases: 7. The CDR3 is CASSYSITSGSPEQYF. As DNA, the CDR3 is TGTGCCAGCAGTTACTCGATCACTAGCGGGAGCCCCGAGCAGTACTTC.

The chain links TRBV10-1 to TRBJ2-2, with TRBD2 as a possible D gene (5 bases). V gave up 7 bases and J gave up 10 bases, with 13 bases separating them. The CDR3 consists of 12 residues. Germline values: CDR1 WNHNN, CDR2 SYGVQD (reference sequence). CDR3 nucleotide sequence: TGCGCCAGCACCATACTAGAGAAGGAGCTGTTTTTT. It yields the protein CASTILEKELFF.

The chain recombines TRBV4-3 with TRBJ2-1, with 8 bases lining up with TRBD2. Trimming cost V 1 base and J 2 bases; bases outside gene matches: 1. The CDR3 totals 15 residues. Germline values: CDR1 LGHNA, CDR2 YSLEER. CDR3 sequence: CASSQAGGAYNEQFF. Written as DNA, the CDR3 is TGCGCCAGCAGCCAAGCGGGAGGGGCCTACAATGAGCAGTTCTTC.

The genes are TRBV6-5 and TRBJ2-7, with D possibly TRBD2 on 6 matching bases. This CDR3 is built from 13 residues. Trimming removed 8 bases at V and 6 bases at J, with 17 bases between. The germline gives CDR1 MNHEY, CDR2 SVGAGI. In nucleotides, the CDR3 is TGTGCCAGCGGAGGGACGGCGCTCTCCGAGCAGTACTTC. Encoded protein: CASGGTALSEQYF.

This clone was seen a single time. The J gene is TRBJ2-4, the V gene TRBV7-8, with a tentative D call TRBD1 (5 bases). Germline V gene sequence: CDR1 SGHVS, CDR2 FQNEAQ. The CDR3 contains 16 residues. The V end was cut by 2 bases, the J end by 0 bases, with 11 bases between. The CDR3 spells CASSLYRPLAKNIQYF. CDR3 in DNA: TGTGCCAGCAGCTTATACAGGCCCTTAGCCAAAAACATTCAGTACTTC.

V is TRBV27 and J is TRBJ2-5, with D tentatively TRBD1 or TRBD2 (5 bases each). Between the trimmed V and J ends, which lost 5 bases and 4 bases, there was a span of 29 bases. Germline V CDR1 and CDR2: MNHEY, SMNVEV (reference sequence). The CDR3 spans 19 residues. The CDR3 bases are TGTGCCAGCAGTCCCTATTATCGGGGACCGAGTTTTGATTTAGAGACCCAGTACTTC. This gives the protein CASSPYYRGPSFDLETQYF.

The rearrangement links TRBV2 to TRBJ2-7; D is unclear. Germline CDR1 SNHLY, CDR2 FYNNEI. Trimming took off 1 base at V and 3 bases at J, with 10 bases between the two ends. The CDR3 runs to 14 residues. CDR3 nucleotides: TGTGCCAGCAGTGAAGGACCGAACGGCTACGAGCAGTACTTC. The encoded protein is CASSEGPNGYEQYF.

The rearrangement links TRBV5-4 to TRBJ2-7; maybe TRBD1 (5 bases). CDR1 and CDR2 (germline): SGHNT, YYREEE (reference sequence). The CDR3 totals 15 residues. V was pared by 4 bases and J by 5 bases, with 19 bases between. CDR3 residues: CASSLPGHVKDEQYF. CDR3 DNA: TGTGCCAGCAGCCTTCCTGGACACGTGAAAGACGAGCAGTACTTC.

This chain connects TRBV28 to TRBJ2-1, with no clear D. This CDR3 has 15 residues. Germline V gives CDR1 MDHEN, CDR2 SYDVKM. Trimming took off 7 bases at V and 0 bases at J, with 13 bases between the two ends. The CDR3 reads CASTPDASSYNEQFF. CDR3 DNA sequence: TGTGCCAGCACCCCAGATGCGAGCTCCTACAATGAGCAGTTCTTC.